These 2 T cell receptor beta chains were all obtained from the same sample, sequenced in a study of T cells in Graves' hyperthyroidism and ophthalmopathy. Researchers amplified the TCR beta CDR3 regions from RNA transcripts. TCR CDR3 regions were first amplified by RT-PCR with HTBI primers. MiXCR was run by TCRdb on the multiplex PCR reads, yielding one entry per CDR3 protein. Of more than 500,000 distinct CDR3 sequences in the sample, roughly 15% are singletons; the top ten hold approximately 4.2%. The sequenced material came from blood. These receptor sequences come from a woman aged 35 to 49 with Graves' ophthalmopathy.

CDR3 amino acids: CASSYFGVNTGELFF. In DNA, the CDR3 is TGTGCCAGCAGTTACTTTGGGGTTAACACCGGGGAGCTGTTTTTT. This chain uses TRBV28 with TRBJ2-2, with D hard to call. The CDR3 has 15 amino acids. The germline V gene has CDR1 MDHEN and CDR2 SYDVKM. Trimming cost V 4 bases and J 2 bases, with 11 bases left between them.

V is TRBV19 and J is TRBJ2-4; 7 nucleotides line up with TRBD1. Trimming cost V 5 bases and J 7 bases; bases outside gene matches: 8. CDR1 is LNHDA and CDR2 is SQIVND in the germline V gene (reference sequence). The CDR3 loop spans 14 amino acids. CDR3 bases: TGTGCCAGTAGTTGGGGACAGAGGGGGAACATTCAGTACTTC. Its protein is CASSWGQRGNIQYF.